Listed below are T cell receptor beta chains from one sample, sequenced in a study of T-cell memory formation after mild COVID-19. TCRdb re-called the 5' RACE reads with MiXCR, one entry per CDR3 protein. The sample holds fewer than 200,000 distinct CDR3 sequences, approximately 12% seen once. Sequencing was performed on PBMCs or a T cell subset sorted from them (not recorded which). Receptors were obtained from a man between 18 and 29 years old who had mild COVID-19 (a few samples of this study predate the infection). Cell type and time point are not known. Each CDR3 is given with its conserved first and last residue. The order of the fields is clone size, D gene, V gene, J gene, CDR3 protein, CDR3 DNA. D genes are given only for firm matches. Some rows mark clone size as missing; the rest say once, few, many or name a class of expanded clone.

>NA|TRBD1|TRBV24-1|TRBJ2-2
CATGGTGNTGELFF
TGTGCCACCGGGGGGACAGGGAACACCGGGGAGCTGTTTTTT
>few|NA|TRBV28|TRBJ1-5
CASRWTGNQPQHF
TGTGCCAGCAGGTGGACTGGCAATCAGCCCCAGCATTTT
>NA|TRBD2|TRBV7-2|TRBJ2-3
CASSWTSGGQADTQYF
TGTGCCAGCAGCTGGACTAGCGGGGGCCAGGCAGATACGCAGTATTTT
>NA|NA|TRBV7-2|TRBJ2-5
CASSPNLEGTQYF
TGTGCCAGCAGCCCAAACTTAGAGGGGACCCAGTACTTC
>NA|NA|TRBV7-3|TRBJ2-3
CASSGRQWVNTQYF
TGTGCCAGCAGCGGTCGACAGTGGGTGAATACGCAGTATTTT
>few|NA|TRBV30|TRBJ2-1
CAWSVGVAWSYNEQFF
TGTGCCTGGAGTGTCGGGGTCGCCTGGTCCTACAATGAGCAGTTCTTC
>many|NA|TRBV12-3/TRBV12-4|TRBJ2-5
CASSLVPWENQETQYF
TGTGCCAGCAGTTTGGTTCCGTGGGAGAACCAAGAGACCCAGTACTTC
>few|NA|TRBV4-3|TRBJ2-7
CASSQGGGSYEQYF
TGCGCCAGCAGCCAAGGTGGCGGCTCCTACGAGCAGTACTTC
>NA|NA|TRBV20-1|TRBJ2-7
CSARGESFPYEQYF
TGCAGTGCCAGAGGGGAGAGTTTTCCCTACGAGCAGTACTTC
>many|NA|TRBV7-3|TRBJ1-1
CASSPGHSNTEAFF
TGTGCCAGCAGCCCAGGACACTCGAACACTGAAGCTTTCTTT
>NA|NA|TRBV6-5|TRBJ1-6
CASSYGPLGGRNNSPLHF
TGTGCCAGCAGTTATGGGCCCCTCGGGGGCCGGAATAATTCACCCCTCCACTTT
>once|NA|TRBV2|TRBJ2-2
CASTRAYNTGELFF
TGTGCCAGCACCCGAGCCTATAACACCGGGGAGCTGTTTTTT
>few|NA|TRBV20-1|TRBJ1-4
CSPRGPGKNEKLFF
TGCAGTCCTAGGGGTCCTGGGAAAAATGAAAAACTGTTTTTT
>few|TRBD1|TRBV29-1|TRBJ2-4
CSVDRGGIQYF
TGCAGCGTCGACAGGGGAGGCATTCAGTACTTC
>many|NA|TRBV5-1|TRBJ1-1
CASSLGGWGNTEAFF
TGCGCCAGCAGCTTGGGCGGATGGGGGAACACTGAAGCTTTCTTT
>NA|NA|TRBV7-9|TRBJ1-3
CASSLRRNTIYF
TGTGCCAGCAGCTTACGGAGAAACACCATATATTTT
>NA|TRBD2|TRBV20-1|TRBJ2-1
CSLLRGGAGEQFF
TGCAGTCTCCTACGCGGGGGGGCCGGTGAGCAGTTCTTC
>NA|TRBD2|TRBV5-1|TRBJ2-3
CASSRTSGAGDTQYF
TGCGCCAGCAGTCGGACTAGCGGGGCTGGAGATACGCAGTATTTT
>few|NA|TRBV20-1|TRBJ2-5
CSALFPLAGAQETQYF
TGCAGTGCCTTATTCCCCCTGGCGGGGGCCCAAGAGACCCAGTACTTC
>NA|TRBD1|TRBV7-2|TRBJ1-3
CASSFGGTGGGNTIYF
TGTGCCAGCAGCTTCGGAGGGACAGGGGGTGGAAACACCATATATTTT
>few|NA|TRBV12-3/TRBV12-4|TRBJ1-2
CASSWSGYGYTF
TGTGCCAGCAGTTGGTCGGGGTATGGCTACACCTTC
>many|NA|TRBV6-2/TRBV6-3|TRBJ1-1
CASTADIYGFGDTEAFF
TGTGCCAGCACCGCCGACATTTATGGGTTTGGTGACACTGAAGCTTTCTTT
>few|NA|TRBV12-3/TRBV12-4|TRBJ1-5
CASSRSSSNQPQHF
TGTGCCAGCAGTCGATCGTCTAGCAATCAGCCCCAGCATTTT
>few|TRBD2|TRBV7-2|TRBJ2-1
CASSPSGVNEQFF
TGTGCCAGCAGCCCTAGCGGGGTCAATGAGCAGTTCTTC
>few|TRBD2|TRBV27|TRBJ2-3
CASSLPGGSTDTQYF
TGTGCCAGCAGTTTACCCGGGGGGAGCACAGATACGCAGTATTTT
>few|NA|TRBV7-9|TRBJ1-1
CASSRDGSMNTEAFF
TGTGCCAGCAGCCGGGACGGATCCATGAACACTGAAGCTTTCTTT
>NA|NA|TRBV20-1|TRBJ2-1
CSARVGTGSSLPFF
NA
>many|NA|TRBV12-3/TRBV12-4|TRBJ2-2
CASSQSTGTGELFF
TGTGCCAGCAGTCAATCTACAGGGACCGGGGAGCTGTTTTTT
>NA|TRBD2|TRBV19|TRBJ2-2
CASSPTSGGRRGELFF
TGTGCCAGTAGTCCGACTAGCGGGGGCCGACGCGGGGAGCTGTTTTTT
>NA|NA|TRBV5-1|TRBJ2-1
CASSFDWNNEQFF
TGCGCCAGCAGCTTCGACTGGAACAATGAGCAGTTCTTC
>NA|TRBD1|TRBV6-2/TRBV6-3|TRBJ1-5
CASSTRGGIGNQPQHF
TGTGCCAGCAGTACTAGAGGGGGCATTGGCAATCAGCCCCAGCATTTT
>many|NA|TRBV5-1|TRBJ1-1
CASRAGHQNTEAFF
TGCGCCAGCAGGGCGGGACACCAGAACACTGAAGCTTTCTTT
>many|NA|TRBV7-2|TRBJ2-3
CASSFPGPRRTDTQYF
TGTGCCAGCAGCTTCCCGGGCCCTCGACGCACAGATACGCAGTATTTT
>many|NA|TRBV4-1|TRBJ2-2
CASSQGGARQRSTGELFF
TGCGCCAGCAGCCAAGGTGGTGCCCGACAGCGGAGCACCGGGGAGCTGTTTTTT
>NA|NA|TRBV4-1|TRBJ2-2
CASSQGITGELFF
TGCGCCAGCAGCCAGGGTATCACCGGGGAGCTGTTTTTT
>once|TRBD1|TRBV6-2/TRBV6-3|TRBJ2-2
CASRHRDRVRSRTGELFF
TGTGCCAGCAGACACCGCGACAGGGTCCGAAGCCGAACCGGGGAGCTGTTTTTT
>once|NA|TRBV5-1|TRBJ2-3
CASSLAGASTDTQYF
TGCGCCAGCAGCTTGGCCGGTGCTAGCACAGATACGCAGTATTTT